One and the same sample provided the 29 T cell receptor beta chains below, sequenced in a study of blood T cell repertoires in COVID-19. Produced via immunoSEQ multiplex PCR; TCRdb's table is partial and in-frame only. This sample has 200,000 or so clones; under 90% occur once, and the top ten carry 15% to 20%. Input material: peripheral blood. All receptors come from an older person with COVID-19, enrolled during active disease.

The chain uses TRBV10-3 and TRBJ2-3; D is perhaps TRBD2 (6 bases). This CDR3 contains 16 residues. Germline V gene sequence: CDR1 ENHRY, CDR2 SYGVKD. V shed 4 bases and J shed 3 bases, with 17 bases lying between them. The CDR3 DNA sequence: TGTGCCATCAGTGGCCGGGACTCCTCCCAGACAGATACGCAGTATTTT. It is translated as CAISGRDSSQTDTQYF.

The J gene is TRBJ1-6, the V gene TRBV7-2; TRBD1 is a possible D gene (6 bases). Germline CDR1 SGHTA, CDR2 FQGNSA. This CDR3 has 14 amino acids. The V end lost 2 bases, the J end lost 7 bases, and 9 bases lay between the germline ends. The CDR3 nucleotides are TGTGCCAGCAGCTTATATACAGGGAATTCACCCCTCCACTTT. Protein sequence: CASSLYTGNSPLHF.

The chain uses TRBV5-8 and TRBJ1-1; 7 nucleotides line up with TRBD1. With 6 bases clipped from V and 1 base from J, the junction kept 6 bases outside the gene matches. This CDR3 spans 14 amino acids. Germline CDR1 SGHTS, CDR2 YDEGEE. The CDR3: CASNMGQWNTEAFF. In DNA, the CDR3 is TGTGCCAGCAACATGGGACAGTGGAACACTGAAGCTTTCTTT.

The chain uses TRBV2 and TRBJ1-2; D possibly corresponds to TRBD1 (6 bases). The CDR3 totals 14 residues. The V end lost 2 bases, the J end lost 8 bases, and 15 bases lay between the germline ends. Germline loops: CDR1 SNHLY, CDR2 FYNNEI. This CDR3 reads CASSESNRVGGYTF. In DNA, the CDR3 is TGTGCCAGCAGTGAATCCAACAGGGTAGGCGGCTACACCTTC.

This clone has only one observation. The rearrangement joins TRBV12-3 or TRBV12-4 to TRBJ2-1, with TRBD2 matching 7 bases. J was trimmed by 9 bases and V by 8 bases; bases with no gene match: 7. The CDR3 has 12 residues. The CDR3 reads CASCRGEGEQFF. The CDR3 DNA reads as TGTGCCAGCTGTAGAGGGGAGGGTGAGCAGTTCTTC.

The J gene is TRBJ2-7, the V gene TRBV28; TRBD2 matches at 11 bases. This CDR3 contains 14 residues. After removal of 5 bases from V and 2 bases from J, the junction contained 2 bases not matched to a gene. From germline, CDR1 is MDHEN and CDR2 SYDVKM. The CDR3 loop reads CASSNSGRAYEQYF. The CDR3 bases are TGTGCCAGCAGTAATAGCGGGAGGGCCTACGAGCAGTACTTC. The entire variable domain, with the rest obtained from reference TRBV28 and TRBJ2-7, is as follows: DVKVTQSSRYLVKRTGEKVFLECVQDMDHENMFWYRQDPGLGLRLIYFSYDVKMKEKGDIPEGYSVSREKKERFSLILESASTNQTSMYLCASSNSGRAYEQYFGPGTRLTVT.

The chain links TRBV7-2 to TRBJ1-2; maybe TRBD1 (6 bases). The V end was cut by 2 bases, the J end by 10 bases, with 26 bases between. CDR1 and CDR2 from the germline V gene are SGHTA and FQGNSA. The CDR3 is 17 residues long. For the CDR3, the DNA is TGTGCCAGCAGCTTACCGCCCCGCCCTGGACAGAAATCCCCCTACACCTTC. Translating it yields CASSLPPRPGQKSPYTF.

This sequence joins TRBV9 and TRBJ1-1, with D perhaps TRBD1 (5 bases). Germline V gene sequence: CDR1 SGDLS, CDR2 YYNGEE. V was clipped by 7 bases and J by 3 bases, with 16 bases between them. The CDR3 has 14 residues. The CDR3 nucleotides are TGTGCCAGCGGTCGCGGGGGTTCGCACACTGAAGCTTTCTTT. It specifies CASGRGGSHTEAFF.

The rearrangement joins TRBV11-2 to TRBJ1-6; D remains ambiguous. Germline lookup yields CDR1 SGHAT and CDR2 FQNNGV. The CDR3 is 13 amino acids. The V end lost 5 bases, the J end lost 8 bases, and 10 bases lay between the germline ends. The CDR3 reads CASSLSGDSPLHF. Written as DNA, the CDR3 is TGTGCCAGCAGCCTTTCCGGGGATTCACCCCTCCACTTT.

V is TRBV11-2 and J is TRBJ2-7; D might be TRBD1 (6 bases). The germline V and J ends were trimmed by 3 bases and 0 bases, with 9 bases remaining between them. The CDR3 runs 14 residues. Germline loops: CDR1 SGHAT, CDR2 FQNNGV. The CDR3 reads CASSFDRSSYEQYF. Written as DNA, the CDR3 is TGTGCCAGCAGCTTCGACAGGAGCTCCTACGAGCAGTACTTC.

The V gene is TRBV27, the J gene TRBJ2-4, with TRBD2 as a possible D gene (6 bases). This CDR3 contains 13 residues. The germline V gene encodes CDR1 MNHEY and CDR2 SMNVEV (reference sequence). V lost 7 bases to trimming and J lost 5 bases, with 12 bases between them. The CDR3 sequence: CASIGLLENIQYF. The CDR3, as DNA: TGTGCCAGCATAGGACTACTGGAAAACATTCAGTACTTC.

This clone appeared once. J is TRBJ2-2 and V is TRBV6-4; 9 nucleotides agree with TRBD2. J lost 5 bases, V lost 3 bases, and 7 bases had no gene match. The CDR3 contains 16 residues. The germline CDR1 and CDR2 sequences are MRHNA and SNTAGT. For the CDR3, the DNA is TGTGCCAGCAGTGATGTTAGCGGGAGAAAGACCGGGGAGCTGTTTTTT. Protein product: CASSDVSGRKTGELFF.

The chain links TRBV12-3 or TRBV12-4 to TRBJ2-7; TRBD1 agrees at 8 bases. J gave up 3 bases and V 6 bases, and 4 bases lay outside the gene matches. This CDR3 is built from 13 residues. CDR3 sequence: CASRTGVGYEQYF. CDR3 DNA sequence: TGTGCCAGCAGGACAGGGGTGGGCTACGAGCAGTACTTC.

The chain recombines TRBV7-3 with TRBJ1-5, with 8 bases identical to TRBD1. J gave up 4 bases and V 7 bases, and 12 bases lay outside the gene matches. This CDR3 region has 16 residues. The germline V gene encodes CDR1 SGHTA and CDR2 FQGTGA. CDR3 coding DNA: TGTGCCAGCACTCTGGACAGGGAATGGCTGAATCAGCCCCAGCATTTT. This encodes CASTLDREWLNQPQHF.

The gene calls are TRBV5-6 and TRBJ1-5, with 8 bases identical to TRBD1. There are 16 residues in the CDR3. With 4 bases clipped from V and 2 bases from J, the junction kept 8 bases outside the gene matches. CDR1 SGHDT and CDR2 YYEEEE come from the germline V gene. CDR3 DNA: TGTGCCAGCAGCCCCGGACAGGGTCGGCGCAATCAGCCCCAGCATTTT. It encodes CASSPGQGRRNQPQHF.

The genes are TRBV7-8 and TRBJ2-6; 13 positions agree with TRBD2. Germline CDR1 is SGHVS and CDR2 is FQNEAQ. The CDR3 totals 19 residues. Trimming cost V 5 bases and J 5 bases; bases outside gene matches: 12. CDR3 region: CASSAQGLAGLTRANVLTF. DNA of the CDR3: TGTGCCAGCAGCGCACAGGGACTAGCGGGACTCACTCGGGCCAACGTCCTGACTTTC.

The rearrangement joins TRBV5-1 to TRBJ1-1, with D perhaps matching TRBD1 (6 bases). Between the trimmed V and J ends, which lost 4 bases and 6 bases, there was a span of 10 bases. Germline CDR1 reads SGHRS; CDR2 reads YFSETQ. CDR3 length: 12 residues. CDR3 loop: CASSLQGSEAFF. The CDR3 DNA reads as TGCGCCAGCAGCCTACAGGGCTCTGAAGCTTTCTTT.

Only a few counts were recorded for this clone. The genes are TRBV7-3 and TRBJ2-1, with TRBD2 matching 7 bases. V shed 3 bases, J shed 10 bases, and the junction held 12 bases outside the gene matches. Germline V gene lookup returns CDR1 SGHTA and CDR2 FQGTGA. CDR3 length equals 15 residues. The CDR3: CASSFGAGEGREQFF. The CDR3 nucleotides read TGTGCCAGCAGCTTTGGGGCGGGAGAAGGAAGAGAGCAGTTCTTC. Supplemented by reference TRBV7-3 and TRBJ2-1, the full variable domain reads GAGVSQTPSNKVTEKGKYVELRCDPISGHTALYWYRQSLGQGPEFLIYFQGTGAADDSGLPNDRFFAVRPEGSVSTLKIQRTERGDSAVYLCASSFGAGEGREQFFGPGTRLTVL.

The rearrangement links TRBV5-6 to TRBJ1-5; no clear D. This CDR3 is built from 13 residues. V lost 0 bases and J lost 9, with 10 bases in between. From germline, CDR1 is SGHDT and CDR2 YYEEEE. CDR3 residues: CASSLGRERPQHF. The CDR3 DNA is TGTGCCAGCAGCTTGGGAAGAGAACGGCCCCAGCATTTT.

CDR3 protein: CASSPPGQGEKGYTF. The CDR3 DNA sequence: TGTGCCAGTAGCCCTCCGGGACAGGGCGAGAAAGGCTACACCTTC. This chain joins TRBV19 and TRBJ1-2, with 9 bases fitting TRBD1. The germline gives CDR1 LNHDA, CDR2 SQIVND (reference sequence). This CDR3 spans 15 amino acids. The junction had 13 bases not matched to a gene; V was cut back by 6 bases and J by 8 bases.

The V and J genes are TRBV7-9 and TRBJ2-3; D unclear. Deletions cut 1 base from V and 2 bases from J, with 7 bases between. CDR1 is SEHNR, CDR2 FQNEAQ, per germline (reference sequence). This CDR3 region has 14 residues. DNA of the CDR3: TGTGCCAGCAGCTTAGGCGTCCTCACAGATACGCAGTATTTT. This codes for CASSLGVLTDTQYF.

The rearrangement uses TRBV6-5 and TRBJ1-1, with TRBD1 identical over 7 bases. Germline assignment: CDR1 MNHEY and CDR2 SVGAGI. V lost 5 bases, J lost 3 bases, and 6 bases stayed unmatched. This CDR3 is built from 14 residues. CDR3 sequence: CASSTQGWDTEAFF. The CDR3 DNA is TGTGCCAGCAGTACACAGGGGTGGGACACTGAAGCTTTCTTT.

This sequence joins TRBV11-3 and TRBJ2-2; 8 nucleotides align to TRBD1. The length of the CDR3 is 15 residues. The ends lost 3 bases at V and 0 bases at J; junction bases unmatched: 0. CDR1 and CDR2 from the germline V gene are SGHNT and YENEEA. This CDR3 reads CASSLGQANTGELFF. Here the CDR3 DNA reads TGTGCCAGCAGCTTGGGACAGGCGAACACCGGGGAGCTGTTTTTT.

The chain couples TRBV6-2 or TRBV6-3 to TRBJ1-2; D might be TRBD1 (5 bases). V was shortened by 5 bases and J by 4 bases, with 14 bases between the two germline ends. CDR1 and CDR2 from the germline V gene are MNHEY and SVGEGT. The CDR3 runs 14 residues. CDR3: CASSLFQGIYGYTF. The DNA for the CDR3 is TGTGCCAGCAGTCTATTCCAGGGTATCTATGGCTACACCTTC.

This chain joins TRBV21-1 and TRBJ2-2; no DNA check was done on the table's D call, TRBD2. TRBV21-1 is listed as a pseudogene. The CDR3 runs to 15 residues. Here the CDR3 DNA reads TGTGCCAGCAGCAAAATTGACGGGGTCACCGGGGAGCTGTTTTTT. Translation gives CASSKIDGVTGELFF.

V usage is TRBV19 and J usage is TRBJ2-5, with TRBD1 matching 11 bases. V was clipped by 4 bases and J by 5 bases; unmatched bases: 6. The CDR3 is 15 amino acids. CDR1 and CDR2 (germline): LNHDA, SQIVND (reference sequence). For the CDR3, the DNA is TGTGCCAGTAGTACCCCGGGACAGGGGGTGGAGACCCAGTACTTC. This encodes CASSTPGQGVETQYF.

In its sample, this clone was seen a few times. This chain uses TRBV11-3 with TRBJ2-7, with D possibly TRBD2 on 5 matching bases. V shed 0 bases and J shed 4 bases, with 7 bases lying between them. This CDR3 is built from 13 residues. The germline V gene has CDR1 SGHNT and CDR2 YENEEA. Here the CDR3 reads CASSLEEGYEQYF. CDR3 sequence (DNA): TGTGCCAGCAGCTTAGAAGAGGGTTACGAGCAGTACTTC.

The genes are TRBV7-2 and TRBJ1-4; D possibly corresponds to TRBD1 (6 bases). Germline V gives CDR1 SGHTA, CDR2 FQGNSA. The CDR3 length is 14 residues. Trimming took 5 bases from V and 8 from J, leaving 15 bases between them. CDR3 nucleotides: TGTGCCAGCAGCAACCTACAGGGTTTGGAAAAACTGTTTTTT. This encodes CASSNLQGLEKLFF. Full variable domain (outside the CDR3, taken from reference TRBV7-2 and TRBJ1-4): GAGVSQSPSNKVTEKGKDVELRCDPISGHTALYWYRQSLGQGLEFLIYFQGNSAPDKSGLPSDRFSAERTGGSVSTLTIQRTQQEDSAVYLCASSNLQGLEKLFFGSGTQLSVL.

This chain joins TRBV6-5 and TRBJ2-2; D unresolved. The CDR3 has 11 amino acids. Germline CDR1 is MNHEY and CDR2 is SVGAGI. Trimming left V 8 bases short and J 6 bases short, with 7 bases between. The CDR3 DNA sequence: TGTGCCAGCCGCGCCTCCGGGGAGCTGTTTTTT. It encodes CASRASGELFF.